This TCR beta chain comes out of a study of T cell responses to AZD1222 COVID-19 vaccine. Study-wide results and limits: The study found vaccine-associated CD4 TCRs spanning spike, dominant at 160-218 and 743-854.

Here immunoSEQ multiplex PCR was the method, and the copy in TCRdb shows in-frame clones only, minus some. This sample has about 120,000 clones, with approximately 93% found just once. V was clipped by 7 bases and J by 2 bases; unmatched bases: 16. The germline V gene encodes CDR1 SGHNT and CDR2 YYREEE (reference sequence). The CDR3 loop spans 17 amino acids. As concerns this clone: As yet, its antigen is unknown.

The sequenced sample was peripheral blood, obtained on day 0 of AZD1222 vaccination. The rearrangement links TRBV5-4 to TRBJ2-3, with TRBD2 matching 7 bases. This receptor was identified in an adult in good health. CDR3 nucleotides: TGTGCCAGCGGGGGGAGCGGGGAGGGAGGTGTCACAGATACGCAGTATTTT. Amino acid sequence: CASGGSGEGGVTDTQYF.